This entry describes one TCR beta chain. Its cognate antigen is unknown. Before the COVID-19 pandemic, during about 2010-2018, CD4+ T cells were taken from unexposed donors. After around nine days of culture, CD4+ T cells were isolated. As cell numbers allowed, unexposed-donor CD4+ T cells faced SARS-CoV-2 S/N and four cold-coronavirus spikes. Sequencing used immunoSEQ multiplex PCR; TCRdb keeps in-frame clones, though not all of them. The repertoire includes 17,000 or so clones, under 85% of them detected once, and roughly 30% sits in the top ten. This sample stems from a study of CD4 T cells in relation to SARS-CoV-2 and coronaviruses. Broader study findings: Monoreactive clones expanded significantly more to SARS-CoV-2 than crossreactive clones did.

In germline, CDR1 is KGHDR, CDR2 SFDVKD. This CDR3 has 16 amino acids. Trimming left V 4 bases short and J 2 bases short, with 14 bases between. Input material: CD4+ T cells from PBMCs, cultured in vitro. This chain links TRBV24-1 with TRBJ1-5, with a possible D match to TRBD1 (6 bases). The TCR was taken from a human donor in good health. CDR3 coding DNA: TGTGCCACCAGTGAGACGGACAGCCTGGGCAATCAGCCCCAGCATTTT. Amino acids: CATSETDSLGNQPQHF.